This TCR beta chain was observed in a study of T cell repertoires in cytomegalovirus infection. With regard to this clonotype: Antigen: not known.

MiXCR was run by TCRdb on the reads, yielding one entry per CDR3 protein. The sample has 570,000 or so distinct CDR3 sequences; over 35% are singletons. The CDR3 consists of 21 residues. V lost 3 bases to trimming and J lost 1 base, with 25 bases between them. CDR1 is SNHLY, CDR2 FYNNEI, per germline. Sequencing was performed on cultured PBMCs, taken from culture after CMV antigen stimulation. The clonotype was recovered from a human donor in good health (CMV status not recorded). Some clones in this sample may be carry-over from other donors' samples. The rearrangement joins TRBV2 to TRBJ2-6, with D possibly TRBD2 on 6 matching bases. The CDR3 nucleotides read TGTGCCAGCAGTGAGCGGGCGGGATCCCCTCCCCCAACTTCTGGGGCCAACGTCCTGACTTTC. This gives the protein CASSERAGSPPPTSGANVLTF.